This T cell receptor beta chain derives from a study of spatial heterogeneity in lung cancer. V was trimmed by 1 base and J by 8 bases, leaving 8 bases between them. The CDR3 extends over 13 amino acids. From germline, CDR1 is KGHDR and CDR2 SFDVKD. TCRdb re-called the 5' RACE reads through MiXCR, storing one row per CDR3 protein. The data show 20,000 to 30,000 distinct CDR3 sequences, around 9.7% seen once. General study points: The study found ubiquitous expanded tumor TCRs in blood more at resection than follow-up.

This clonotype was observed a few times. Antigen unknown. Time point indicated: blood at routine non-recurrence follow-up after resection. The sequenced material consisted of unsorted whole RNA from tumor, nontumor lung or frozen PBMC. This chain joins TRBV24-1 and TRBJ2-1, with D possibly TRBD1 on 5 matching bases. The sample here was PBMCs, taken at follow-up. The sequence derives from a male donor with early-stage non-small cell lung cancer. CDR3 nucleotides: TGTGCCACCAGTGATTTCCCGACAGATGAGCAGTTCTTC. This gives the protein CATSDFPTDEQFF.